These 19 T cell receptor beta chains originate from one sample sequenced in a study of cytomegalovirus exposure and HLA in healthy donors. Data came from immunoSEQ multiplex PCR; TCRdb stores just in-frame clones and leaves some out. This table holds more than 95,000 clones, about 96% found once. The sample comprised PBMCs. The receptor set was obtained from a man aged 18 to 29 in good health and CMV-seronegative.

The chain uses TRBV25-1 and TRBJ1-4; D may be TRBD1 (5 bases). The CDR3 has 14 amino acids. Germline V gene lookup returns CDR1 MGHDK and CDR2 SYGVNS. The V gene lost 5 bases and the J gene lost 6 bases, with 13 bases spanning the gap. CDR3 coding DNA: TGTGCCAGCAGTCGGGCAGGGCTATATGAAAAACTGTTTTTT. Its translation: CASSRAGLYEKLFF.

This sequence joins TRBV6-5 and TRBJ1-1; D not certain. Germline-derived CDR1 and CDR2 are MNHEY and SVGAGI. The CDR3 length is 14 residues. V lost 7 bases and J lost 3, with 15 bases in between. The CDR3 sequence is CASNPGRRDTEAFF. CDR3 bases: TGTGCCAGCAACCCCGGTAGGAGGGACACTGAAGCTTTCTTT.

The CDR3 region has the DNA TGTGCCAGCAGCCGGACTAGCGGGGCCTACGAGCAGTACTTC. Translated: CASSRTSGAYEQYF. This chain links TRBV25-1 with TRBJ2-7; 12 nucleotides line up with TRBD2. J gave up 2 bases and V 6 bases, and 2 bases lay outside the gene matches. CDR1 and CDR2 from the germline V gene are MGHDK and SYGVNS. The CDR3 has 14 amino acids.

The chain recombines TRBV6-4 with TRBJ1-1; D may be TRBD1 (6 bases). Between the trimmed V and J ends, which lost 7 bases and 1 base, there was a span of 13 bases. The length of the CDR3 is 14 residues. CDR1 and CDR2 (germline): MRHNA, SNTAGT. For the CDR3, the DNA is TGTGCCAGCACCAAGGACAGACAGAACACTGAAGCTTTCTTT. Its translation: CASTKDRQNTEAFF.

The chain uses TRBV12-5 and TRBJ1-2, with TRBD1 matching over 8 bases. The germline CDR1 and CDR2 sequences are LGHNT and FRNRAP. The CDR3 runs to 14 residues. Trimming removed 6 bases from V and 7 bases from J; junction bases left unmatched: 10. In DNA, the CDR3 is TGTGCTAGTGGGGGGACAGGAAGGTCGGTTGGCTACACCTTC. Protein: CASGGTGRSVGYTF.

The genes are TRBV27 and TRBJ1-1; 7 bases fit TRBD1. The CDR3 is 13 residues long. With V trimmed by 10 bases and J by 5 bases, 10 bases remained unmatched. CDR1 MNHEY and CDR2 SMNVEV come from the germline V gene (reference sequence). Here the CDR3 reads CATGGGLGTEAFF. The CDR3 DNA reads as TGTGCCACCGGAGGGGGCTTGGGGACTGAAGCTTTCTTT.

The chain links TRBV7-9 to TRBJ1-4; D remains ambiguous. Germline values: CDR1 SEHNR, CDR2 FQNEAQ (reference sequence). V was trimmed by 0 bases and J by 8 bases, leaving 7 bases between them. The CDR3 has 13 amino acids. The DNA for the CDR3 is TGTGCCAGCAGCTTAGCACCGGGAGAAAAACTGTTTTTT. This translates into CASSLAPGEKLFF.

This chain uses TRBV6-6 with TRBJ1-2; D is ambiguous. Trimming stripped 3 bases from V and 6 bases from J, with 11 bases between. The length of the CDR3 is 13 residues. The V gene's germline CDR1 is MNHNY and CDR2 SVGAGI (reference sequence). CDR3 amino acids: CASSYGGLDGYTF. The CDR3 DNA follows: TGTGCCAGCAGTTATGGAGGGTTAGATGGCTACACCTTC.

This chain connects TRBV29-1 to TRBJ2-1; TRBD2 matches 7 bases. V trimming: 7 bases; J trimming: 5 bases; junction bases outside the gene matches: 14. Germline V CDR1 and CDR2: SQVTM, ANQGSEA. CDR3 length equals 15 residues. CDR3 sequence: CSGGRELALNNEQFF. Written as DNA, the CDR3 is TGCAGCGGCGGGCGGGAACTAGCGCTTAACAATGAGCAGTTCTTC.

CDR3 amino acids: CASSLGGAINQPQHF. DNA of the CDR3: TGTGCCAGCAGCTTAGGCGGGGCAATCAATCAGCCCCAGCATTTT. The chain recombines TRBV7-9 with TRBJ1-5; D perhaps matches TRBD1 (5 bases). Germline CDR1 SEHNR, CDR2 FQNEAQ (reference sequence). V lost 1 base and J 3 bases, leaving 10 bases between the germline ends. This CDR3 has 15 amino acids.

V usage is TRBV5-4 and J usage is TRBJ1-2; 8 bases are shared with TRBD1. Germline V gene sequence: CDR1 SGHNT, CDR2 YYREEE (reference sequence). This CDR3 comprises 14 residues. After removal of 3 bases from V and 4 bases from J, the junction contained 5 bases not matched to a gene. CDR3 sequence reads: CASSYTGGLYGYTF. In DNA, the CDR3 is TGTGCCAGCAGCTATACAGGGGGTCTCTATGGCTACACCTTC.

V usage is TRBV7-9 and J usage is TRBJ2-7, with D perhaps TRBD2 (6 bases). The germline CDR1 and CDR2 sequences are SEHNR and FQNEAQ (reference sequence). The CDR3 is made up of 14 amino acids. V lost 0 bases and J 0 bases, leaving 6 bases between the germline ends. CDR3 in amino acids: CASSLAGSSYEQYF. CDR3 bases: TGTGCCAGCAGCTTAGCCGGGAGCTCCTACGAGCAGTACTTC.

The genes are TRBV29-1 and TRBJ2-2; 9 bases are a match to TRBD2. The CDR3 has 14 amino acids. J was trimmed by 7 bases and V by 3 bases; bases with no gene match: 6. CDR1 SQVTM and CDR2 ANQGSEA come from the germline V gene. CDR3 nucleotide sequence: TGCAGCGTTGATGGCGGGAGGGCCGGCGGGGAGCTGTTTTTT. Amino acid sequence: CSVDGGRAGGELFF.

V usage is TRBV4-1 and J usage is TRBJ2-3; 10 bases map to TRBD1. Losses at the gene ends were 3 bases for V and 0 bases for J; bases not matched to a gene: 15. This CDR3 contains 20 residues. Per the germline V gene, CDR1 is MGHRA and CDR2 is YSYEKL. The CDR3 loop is CASSQVPGQGYPPSTDTQYF. The DNA of the CDR3 is TGCGCCAGCAGCCAGGTCCCGGGACAGGGGTACCCACCTAGCACAGATACGCAGTATTTT.

The V and J genes are TRBV7-9 and TRBJ1-2; D ambiguous. V lost 5 bases and J 6 bases, leaving 13 bases between the germline ends. The CDR3 covers 13 residues. Per the germline V gene, CDR1 is SEHNR and CDR2 is FQNEAQ (reference sequence). The DNA of the CDR3 is TGTGCCAGCAGCACCCCTGATCGGGATGGCTACACCTTC. Its translation: CASSTPDRDGYTF.

The genes are TRBV27 and TRBJ1-1, with TRBD1 matching over 9 bases. Germline CDR1 and CDR2: MNHEY and SMNVEV (reference sequence). The CDR3 sequence is 15 residues long. J gave up 5 bases and V 4 bases, and 8 bases lay outside the gene matches. The CDR3, as DNA: TGTGCCAGCAGTTCGCAGACAGGGGGAGGAACTGAAGCTTTCTTT. This translates into CASSSQTGGGTEAFF.

V is TRBV6-6 and J is TRBJ1-3; TRBD1 matches at 7 bases. V lost 6 bases and J lost 3; bases outside the gene matches: 8. The germline V gene has CDR1 MNHNY and CDR2 SVGAGI (reference sequence). The CDR3 is 15 residues long. DNA for the CDR3: TGTGCCAGCAGGCCCGACAGGGTTGGTGGAAACACCATATATTTT. Protein product: CASRPDRVGGNTIYF.

The genes are TRBV28 and TRBJ1-5; TRBD1 matches 9 bases. The CDR3 spans 16 residues. V lost 5 bases, J lost 0 bases, and 5 bases stayed unmatched. Germline CDR1 MDHEN, CDR2 SYDVKM. The CDR3 sequence is CASSRDRDYSNQPQHF. DNA for the CDR3: TGTGCCAGCAGTCGGGACAGGGACTATAGCAATCAGCCCCAGCATTTT.

The chain links TRBV28 to TRBJ1-4; no clear D gene. V lost 5 bases and J lost 8, with 21 bases in between. Germline assignment: CDR1 MDHEN and CDR2 SYDVKM. The CDR3 sequence is 16 residues long. The CDR3 loop reads CASSPLTPLEEEKLFF. CDR3 DNA sequence: TGTGCCAGCAGTCCTCTGACCCCGCTCGAGGAAGAAAAACTGTTTTTT. Looking up the rest from reference TRBV28 and TRBJ1-4 gives the full variable domain: DVKVTQSSRYLVKRTGEKVFLECVQDMDHENMFWYRQDPGLGLRLIYFSYDVKMKEKGDIPEGYSVSREKKERFSLILESASTNQTSMYLCASSPLTPLEEEKLFFGSGTQLSVL.